A selection of T cell receptor beta chains follows, all from one sample in a study of cytomegalovirus exposure and HLA in healthy donors. TCRdb's copy holds only in-frame clones and misses some; the assay was immunoSEQ multiplex PCR. The sample yields about 170,000 clones, 62% seen once. The sequencing sample was made of PBMCs. Source of these receptors: a man aged 35-49 years in good health and CMV-seronegative. Each CDR3 is given with its conserved first and last residue. D genes are given only for firm matches. Some rows have no size entry. The others give once, few or many, or a class for an expanded clone.

J gene | V gene | D gene | clone size | CDR3 protein | CDR3 DNA
TRBJ2-7 | TRBV5-1 | TRBD1 | NA | CASSFTGDEQYF | TGCGCCAGCAGCTTCACAGGGGACGAGCAGTACTTC
TRBJ2-5 | TRBV5-1 | TRBD1 | NA | CASSLSGTAQETQYF | TGCGCCAGCAGCTTATCTGGGACAGCACAAGAGACCCAGTACTTC
TRBJ2-7 | TRBV29-1 | TRBD1 | NA | CSVGAGGEYEQYF | TGCAGCGTTGGAGCAGGGGGTGAGTACGAGCAGTACTTC
TRBJ1-2 | TRBV7-2 | TRBD1 | few | CASGPGDRGSHGYTF | TGTGCCAGCGGACCCGGGGACAGGGGGAGTCATGGCTACACCTTC
TRBJ2-7 | TRBV28 | TRBD1 | NA | CASSSPTGGSYEQYF | TGTGCCAGCAGTTCCCCAACAGGGGGCTCCTACGAGCAGTACTTC
TRBJ2-7 | TRBV27 | NA | NA | CASSLSHIYEQYF | TGTGCCAGCAGTTTATCACACATCTACGAGCAGTACTTC
TRBJ1-1 | TRBV21-1 | NA | few | CASSRTDGETEAFF | TGTGCCAGCAGCCGGACAGACGGGGAGACTGAAGCTTTCTTT
TRBJ2-7 | TRBV5-1 | TRBD2 | NA | CASSFLPTSGTSYEQYF | TGCGCCAGCAGCTTTTTGCCGACTAGCGGGACTTCCTACGAGCAGTACTTC
TRBJ1-2 | TRBV30 | NA | few | CAWSVNGFGYTF | TGTGCCTGGAGTGTAAATGGCTTCGGCTACACCTTC
TRBJ2-4 | TRBV2 | TRBD2 | NA | CASSEARTSGAKNIQYF | TGTGCCAGCAGTGAAGCCCGGACTAGCGGAGCCAAAAACATTCAGTACTTC
TRBJ2-2 | TRBV5-1 | NA | NA | CASTSLLTAHTGELFF | TGCGCCAGCACCAGTCTTTTGACAGCTCACACCGGGGAGCTGTTTTTT
TRBJ2-3 | TRBV9 | TRBD2 | NA | CASSPILAGDGTDTQYF | TGTGCCAGCAGCCCAATCCTGGCGGGAGACGGAACAGATACGCAGTATTTT
TRBJ2-7 | TRBV6-5 | NA | NA | CASREEGSSSYEQYF | TGTGCCAGCAGGGAGGAGGGTTCCAGCTCCTACGAGCAGTACTTC
TRBJ2-5 | TRBV7-2 | TRBD2 | few | CASSPGLALQETQYF | TGTGCCAGCAGCCCAGGACTAGCGCTCCAAGAGACCCAGTACTTC
TRBJ2-7 | TRBV5-1 | TRBD2 | NA | CASSIGRLAFEQYF | TGCGCCAGCAGTATTGGGAGACTAGCGTTCGAGCAGTACTTC
TRBJ2-7 | TRBV4-1 | TRBD2 | NA | CASSQGASGAYEQYF | TGCGCCAGCAGCCAAGGCGCTAGCGGTGCCTACGAGCAGTACTTC
TRBJ2-7 | TRBV27 | TRBD1 | NA | CASSERDRGYYEQYF | TGTGCCAGCAGTGAACGGGACAGGGGATACTACGAGCAGTACTTC
TRBJ2-5 | TRBV7-8 | TRBD2 | NA | CASSYVRVGRALETQYF | TGTGCCAGCAGTTACGTACGGGTCGGGAGGGCATTGGAGACCCAGTACTTC
TRBJ1-2 | TRBV5-4 | TRBD1 | NA | CASRLTGEGYGYTF | TGTGCCAGCAGGTTGACAGGGGAAGGCTATGGCTACACCTTC
TRBJ1-2 | TRBV6-5 | NA | NA | CASSYGPTENYGYTF | TGTGCCAGCAGTTACGGACCGACAGAGAACTATGGCTACACCTTC
TRBJ1-1 | TRBV7-9 | TRBD1 | few | CASSRNRGTTEAFF | TGTGCCAGCAGCAGAAACAGGGGAACTACTGAAGCTTTCTTT
TRBJ1-1 | TRBV5-1 | TRBD1 | NA | CASSLLGGGGLNTEAFF | TGCGCCAGCAGCTTGTTGGGAGGAGGGGGCTTGAACACTGAAGCTTTCTTT
TRBJ2-7 | TRBV10-3 | TRBD2 | NA | CAINSGTTYEQYF | TGTGCCATCAACTCCGGGACTACATACGAGCAGTACTTC
TRBJ2-7 | TRBV18 | TRBD1 | NA | CASSPTQTGNIYEQYF | TGTGCCAGCTCACCTACCCAGACAGGGAATATCTACGAGCAGTACTTC
TRBJ1-6 | TRBV30 | TRBD1 | NA | CALGGDRGFSPLHF | TGTGCCCTGGGGGGCGACAGGGGTTTTTCACCCCTCCACTTT
TRBJ2-7 | TRBV6-5 | NA | NA | CASAGGASYEQYF | TGTGCCAGCGCTGGGGGGGCTAGCTACGAGCAGTACTTC
TRBJ2-1 | TRBV6-5 | NA | once | CASSRGTVSYNEQFF | TGTGCCAGCAGTCGCGGGACGGTCTCCTACAATGAGCAGTTCTTC
TRBJ1-5 | TRBV7-9 | NA | NA | CASSIDSSNQPQHF | TGTGCCAGCAGCATAGACAGTAGCAATCAGCCCCAGCATTTT
TRBJ2-2 | TRBV11-2 | TRBD1 | NA | CASSAQMTGAGGELFF | TGTGCCAGCAGCGCACAAATGACAGGGGCCGGCGGGGAGCTGTTTTTT
TRBJ2-5 | TRBV30 | TRBD2 | NA | CAWSEAGARDF | TGTGCCTGGAGTGAAGCGGGGGCCCGCGACTTC
TRBJ2-1 | TRBV7-3 | NA | NA | CASSQVYERRYNEQFF | TGTGCCAGCAGCCAAGTTTATGAGCGGCGCTACAATGAGCAGTTCTTC
TRBJ2-7 | TRBV9 | NA | few | CASSVEESTKQYF | TGTGCCAGCAGCGTAGAGGAATCGACAAAACAGTACTTC
TRBJ1-3 | TRBV19 | NA | NA | CASSISPEEDTIYF | TGTGCCAGTAGTATCTCTCCGGAGGAGGACACCATATATTTT
TRBJ1-2 | TRBV5-4 | TRBD1 | NA | CASSRGGLSYGYTF | TGTGCCAGCAGCCGAGGGGGCTTGAGCTATGGCTACACCTTC
TRBJ1-1 | TRBV6-5 | NA | NA | CASMTGFLAFF | TGTGCCAGTATGACGGGGTTTCTGGCTTTCTTT
TRBJ2-3 | TRBV2 | NA | NA | CASSERRDPDTQYF | TGTGCCAGCAGTGAGAGGAGGGACCCAGATACGCAGTATTTT
TRBJ2-2 | TRBV2 | NA | NA | CASSGVDPMNTGELFF | TGTGCCAGCAGCGGGGTGGACCCTATGAACACCGGGGAGCTGTTTTTT
TRBJ1-2 | TRBV7-8 | NA | few | CASSLEREGVGGGYTF | TGTGCCAGCAGCTTAGAACGGGAGGGAGTCGGTGGTGGCTACACCTTC
TRBJ1-1 | TRBV30 | NA | NA | CAWSWLTSNTEAFF | TGTGCCTGGAGTTGGCTGACATCGAACACTGAAGCTTTCTTT
TRBJ2-2 | TRBV6-1 | NA | NA | CATRAEGFTGELFF | TGTGCGACCCGGGCAGAGGGCTTCACCGGGGAGCTGTTTTTT
TRBJ1-2 | TRBV15 | TRBD1 | NA | CATSRAGSGGLYGYTF | TGTGCCACCAGCAGAGCGGGGTCAGGGGGCCTCTATGGCTACACCTTC
TRBJ1-5 | TRBV29-1 | TRBD1 | few | CSVGQGQPQHF | TGCAGCGTTGGACAGGGTCAGCCCCAGCATTTT
TRBJ2-3 | TRBV19 | NA | NA | CASSIIANTDTQYF | TGTGCCAGTAGTATAATAGCGAACACAGATACGCAGTATTTT
TRBJ2-4 | TRBV18 | TRBD2 | few | CASSPPSGGAKNIQYF | TGTGCCAGCTCACCACCCTCGGGGGGAGCCAAAAACATTCAGTACTTC
TRBJ1-1 | TRBV7-9 | TRBD1 | few | CASSLAPGTGGKAFF | TGTGCCAGCAGCCTAGCCCCTGGGACAGGGGGAAAAGCTTTCTTT